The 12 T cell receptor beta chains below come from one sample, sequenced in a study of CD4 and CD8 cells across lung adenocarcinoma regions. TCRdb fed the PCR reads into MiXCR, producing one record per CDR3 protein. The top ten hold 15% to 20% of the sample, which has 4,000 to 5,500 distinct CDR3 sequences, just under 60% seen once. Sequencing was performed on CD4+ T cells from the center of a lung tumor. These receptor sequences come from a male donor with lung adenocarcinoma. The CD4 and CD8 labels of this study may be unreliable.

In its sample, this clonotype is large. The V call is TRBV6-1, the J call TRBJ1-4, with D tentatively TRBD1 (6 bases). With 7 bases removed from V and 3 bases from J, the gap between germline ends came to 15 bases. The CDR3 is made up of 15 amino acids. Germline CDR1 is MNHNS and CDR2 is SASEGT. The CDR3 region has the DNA TGTGCCAGCACCCTACAGGGCCGATCTAATGAAAAACTGTTTTTT. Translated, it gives CASTLQGRSNEKLFF.

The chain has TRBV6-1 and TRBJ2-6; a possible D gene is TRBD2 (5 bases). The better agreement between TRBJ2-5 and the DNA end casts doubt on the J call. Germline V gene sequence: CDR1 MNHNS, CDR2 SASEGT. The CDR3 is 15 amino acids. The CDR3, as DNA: TGTGCCAGCAGTGAAAGCGTGTCAGGCGGGCAGACCCAGTACTTC. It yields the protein CASSESVSGGQTQYF.

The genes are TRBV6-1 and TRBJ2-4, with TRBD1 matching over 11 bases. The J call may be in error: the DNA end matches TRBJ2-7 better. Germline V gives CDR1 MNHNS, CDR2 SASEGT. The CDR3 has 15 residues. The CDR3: CASRHGGQGAYEQYF. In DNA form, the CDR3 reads TGTGCCAGCAGGCATGGGGGACAGGGGGCCTACGAGCAGTACTTC.

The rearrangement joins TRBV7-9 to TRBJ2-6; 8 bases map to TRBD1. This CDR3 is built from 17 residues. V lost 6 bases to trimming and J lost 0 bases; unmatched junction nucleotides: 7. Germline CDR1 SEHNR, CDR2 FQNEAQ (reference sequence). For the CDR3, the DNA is TGTGCCAGCAGTCAAACAGGGGGTTACTCTGGGGCCAACGTCCTGACTTTC. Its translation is CASSQTGGYSGANVLTF. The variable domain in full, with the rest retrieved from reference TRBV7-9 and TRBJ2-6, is DTGVSQNPRHKITKRGQNVTFRCDPISEHNRLYWYRQTLGQGPEFLTYFQNEAQLEKSRLLSDRFSAERPKGSFSTLEIQRTEQGDSAMYLCASSQTGGYSGANVLTFGAGSRLTVL.

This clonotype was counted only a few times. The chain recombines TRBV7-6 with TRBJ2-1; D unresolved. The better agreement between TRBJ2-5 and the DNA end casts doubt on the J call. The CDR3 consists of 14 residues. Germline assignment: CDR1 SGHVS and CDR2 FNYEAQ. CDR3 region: CASSLVNYKETQYF. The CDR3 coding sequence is TGTGCCAGCAGCTTAGTTAACTACAAAGAGACCCAGTACTTC.

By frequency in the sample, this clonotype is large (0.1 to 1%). CDR3 nucleotides: TGTGCCAGCAGTGAATATTATCGGGCCGCAACTAATGAAAAACTGTTTTTT. As protein: CASSEYYRAATNEKLFF. The chain carries TRBV6-1 and TRBJ1-4; no firm D call. The germline gives CDR1 MNHNS, CDR2 SASEGT. The CDR3 length is 17 residues. V was cut by 2 bases and J by 0 bases, with 13 bases left in between.

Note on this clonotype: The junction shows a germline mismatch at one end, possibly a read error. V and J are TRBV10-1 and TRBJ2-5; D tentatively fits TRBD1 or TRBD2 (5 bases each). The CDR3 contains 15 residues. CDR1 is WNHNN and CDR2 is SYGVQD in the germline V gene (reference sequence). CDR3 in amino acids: CAGRPGLADQETQYF. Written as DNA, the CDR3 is TGCGCCGGGAGACCGGGGCTAGCAGACCAAGAGACGCAGTACTTT.

The CDR3 loop is CASSRDRDEQYF. CDR3 sequence (DNA): TGTGCCAGCTCCCGGGACAGGGACGAGCAGTACTTC. The genes are TRBV6-1 and TRBJ2-7; 9 bases fit TRBD1. V dropped 8 bases and J dropped 5; count of bases not matched to a gene: 4. This CDR3 has 12 residues. The germline V gene encodes CDR1 MNHNS and CDR2 SASEGT.

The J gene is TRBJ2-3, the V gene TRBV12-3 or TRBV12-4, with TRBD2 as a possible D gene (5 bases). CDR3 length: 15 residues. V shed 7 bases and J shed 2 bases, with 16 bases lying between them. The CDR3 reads CASTQLGLATDTQYF. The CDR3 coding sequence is TGTGCCAGCACTCAACTAGGGCTGGCCACAGATACGCAGTATTTT.

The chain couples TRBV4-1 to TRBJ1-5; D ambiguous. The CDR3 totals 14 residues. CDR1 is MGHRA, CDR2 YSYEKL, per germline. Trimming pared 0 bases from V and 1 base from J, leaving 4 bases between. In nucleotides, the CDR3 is TGCGCCAGCAGCCAAGACACCAGCAATCAGCCCCAGCATTTT. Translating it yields CASSQDTSNQPQHF.

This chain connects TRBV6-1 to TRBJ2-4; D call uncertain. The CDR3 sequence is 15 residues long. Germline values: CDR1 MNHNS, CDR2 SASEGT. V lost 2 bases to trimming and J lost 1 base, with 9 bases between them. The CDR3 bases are TGTGCCAGCAGTGAAACGGGTTTCGCCAAAAACATTCAGTACTTC. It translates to CASSETGFAKNIQYF.

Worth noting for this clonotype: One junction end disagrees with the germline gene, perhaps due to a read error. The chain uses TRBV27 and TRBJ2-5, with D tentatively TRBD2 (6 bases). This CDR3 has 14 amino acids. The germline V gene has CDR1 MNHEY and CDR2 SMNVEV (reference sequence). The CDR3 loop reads CAGSGGCDPETQYF. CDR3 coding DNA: TGTGCGGGCAGTGGGGGGTGTGACCCAGAGACGCAGTACTTC.